This T cell receptor beta chain was captured in a study of blood T cell repertoires in COVID-19. As for the study in general: COVID-19 samples, acute and convalescent, were from the United States, Italy and Spain. Sample material is recorded as cDNA or gDNA derived from T cells, B-cell-depleted T cells, or PBMCs.

V lost 4 bases and J lost 2, with 11 bases in between. CDR1 is SGHAT and CDR2 is FQNNGV in the germline V gene. The CDR3 runs 14 residues. In the original workflow: Estimated nucleated cell counts came from reference gene primer amplification. Generated by immunoSEQ multiplex PCR, the TCRdb table keeps only in-frame clones and is missing some. V and J calls plus clone size are reproduced from that table; the DNA served to infer D and trimming. The data hold fewer than 120,000 clones, with about 75% observed a single time. Sequencing input: peripheral blood. This chain uses TRBV11-2 with TRBJ1-2; weak D call: TRBD1 (6 bases). The receptor was isolated from a woman older than 75 with active or convalescent COVID-19. CDR3 loop: CASSSGQRNYGYTF. DNA of the CDR3: TGTGCCAGCAGCTCAGGACAGAGAAACTATGGCTACACCTTC.